This T cell receptor beta chain was profiled in a study of CD8+ T cells in alopecia areata. This sample's treatment: oral pan-JAK inhibitor, 5-10 mg twice daily. Following extraction, RNA underwent reverse transcription to cDNA, which served as the sequencing template. Measured with immunoSEQ multiplex PCR; TCRdb has only the in-frame clones, and not every one. In the table there are a few hundred thousand clones, less than 75% of which are singletons. The TCR originated in a human donor with alopecia areata. Here the sequenced sample was CD4+ T cells sorted from blood, taken at week 4, from a patient treated with tofacitinib.

Written as DNA, the CDR3 is TGTGCCAGCAGCGTAGGAACAGGACGGGAGACCCAGTACTTC. Its protein product is CASSVGTGRETQYF. V usage is TRBV9 and J usage is TRBJ2-5, with D tentatively TRBD1 (5 bases). There are 14 residues in the CDR3. Trimming took off 0 bases at V and 5 bases at J, with 11 bases between the two ends. CDR1 SGDLS and CDR2 YYNGEE come from the germline V gene.